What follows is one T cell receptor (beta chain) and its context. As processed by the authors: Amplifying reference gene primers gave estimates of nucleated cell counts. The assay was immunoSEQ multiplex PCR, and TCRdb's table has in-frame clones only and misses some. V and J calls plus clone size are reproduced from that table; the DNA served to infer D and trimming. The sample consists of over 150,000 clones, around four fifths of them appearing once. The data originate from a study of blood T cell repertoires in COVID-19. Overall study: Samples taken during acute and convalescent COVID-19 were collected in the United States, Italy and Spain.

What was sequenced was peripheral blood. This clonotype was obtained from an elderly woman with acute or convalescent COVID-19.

CDR3 nucleotide sequence: TGCAGCGTTGAAGGGCTAGCGGGAGGCAATGAGCAGTTCTTC. This sequence encodes CSVEGLAGGNEQFF. The V call is TRBV29-1, the J call TRBJ2-1; 11 nucleotides align to TRBD2. The length of the CDR3 is 14 residues. After removal of 1 base from V and 6 bases from J, the junction contained 2 bases not matched to a gene. Germline V lookup: CDR1 SQVTM, CDR2 ANQGSEA.